The 7 T cell receptor beta chains presented below share a single source sample, sequenced in a study of blood T cell repertoires in COVID-19 (dated by TCRdb to the early 2020s). Library generation was performed with the immunoSEQ multiplex PCR assay. TCRdb limited this immuneACCESS table to in-frame rearrangements with V and J called. A share of clones is missing; checked studies link under half to unresolved V genes, and the rest is unexplained. A total of about 200,000 clones appear in this sample, roughly 80% of them only once. 4.5% to 5.5% of the sample comes from the top ten. Sequencing was performed on peripheral blood. The receptors stem from a human donor in a cohort sampled during active COVID-19.

The J gene is TRBJ2-5, the V gene TRBV4-1; no firm D call. The CDR3 has 14 amino acids. V dropped 2 bases and J dropped 2 bases, with 9 bases sitting between them. Germline loops: CDR1 MGHRA, CDR2 YSYEKL. In DNA, the CDR3 is TGCGCCAGCAGCCAACTTATAGCACAAGAGACCCAGTACTTC. As protein: CASSQLIAQETQYF.

The chain recombines TRBV27 with TRBJ1-3; 7 bases map to TRBD1. Germline CDR1 is MNHEY and CDR2 is SMNVEV (reference sequence). The CDR3 is made up of 16 amino acids. V lost 4 bases and J lost 2; bases outside the gene matches: 8. CDR3 coding DNA: TGTGCCAGCAGTTCCGTTGGGACAGCACCTGGAAACACCATATATTTT. This sequence encodes CASSSVGTAPGNTIYF.

The V gene is TRBV4-3, the J gene TRBJ2-7, with D unclear. The CDR3 sequence is 15 residues long. Germline lookup yields CDR1 LGHNA and CDR2 YSLEER. V lost 0 bases and J 0 bases, leaving 9 bases between the germline ends. The CDR3 nucleotides read TGCGCCAGCAGCCAAGATCGAGCTGGCTCCTACGAGCAGTACTTC. Encoded protein: CASSQDRAGSYEQYF.

The chain links TRBV9 to TRBJ2-1, with TRBD2 matching over 7 bases. The CDR3 extends over 16 amino acids. From germline, CDR1 is SGDLS and CDR2 YYNGEE. Trimming at V came to 5 bases and at J to 2 bases, leaving 10 bases not matched to a gene. The CDR3 DNA reads as TGTGCCAGCAGTGAAACCACTAGCGACGCCTACAATGAGCAGTTCTTC. Protein: CASSETTSDAYNEQFF.

The chain has TRBV28 and TRBJ2-7; 7 nucleotides match TRBD1. V gave up 4 bases and J gave up 2 bases; unmatched junction bases: 5. The CDR3 is made up of 14 amino acids. Germline CDR1 MDHEN, CDR2 SYDVKM. CDR3 coding DNA: TGTGCCAGCAGTTCGACAGGGATCACCTACGAGCAGTACTTC. Amino acid sequence: CASSSTGITYEQYF.

The gene calls are TRBV6-1 and TRBJ2-7; TRBD1 agrees at 11 bases. Unmatched junction bases numbered 15, after V lost 1 base and J lost 1 base. The germline gives CDR1 MNHNS, CDR2 SASEGT. The CDR3 has 20 residues. Here the CDR3 reads CASSEVSGTGGPTGSYEQYF. The CDR3 DNA follows: TGTGCCAGCAGTGAAGTATCCGGGACAGGGGGACCGACCGGTTCCTACGAGCAGTACTTC.

This chain uses TRBV28 with TRBJ2-2, with 8 bases identical to TRBD2. The CDR3 sequence is 15 residues long. Germline V gives CDR1 MDHEN, CDR2 SYDVKM. Germline trimming cut 3 bases from V and 2 bases from J; bases unmatched to any gene: 2. CDR3 bases: TGTGCCAGCAGTTTTAGCGGGATTAACACCGGGGAGCTGTTTTTT. As protein: CASSFSGINTGELFF.